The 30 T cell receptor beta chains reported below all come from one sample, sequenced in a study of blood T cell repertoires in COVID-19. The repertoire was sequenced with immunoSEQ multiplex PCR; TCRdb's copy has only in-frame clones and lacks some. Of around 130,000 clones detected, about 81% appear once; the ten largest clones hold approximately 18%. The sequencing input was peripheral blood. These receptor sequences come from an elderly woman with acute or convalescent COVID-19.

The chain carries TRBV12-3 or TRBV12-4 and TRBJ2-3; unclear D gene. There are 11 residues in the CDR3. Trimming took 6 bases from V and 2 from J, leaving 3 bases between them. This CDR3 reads CASRYTDTQYF. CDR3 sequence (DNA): TGTGCCAGCAGGTACACAGATACGCAGTATTTT.

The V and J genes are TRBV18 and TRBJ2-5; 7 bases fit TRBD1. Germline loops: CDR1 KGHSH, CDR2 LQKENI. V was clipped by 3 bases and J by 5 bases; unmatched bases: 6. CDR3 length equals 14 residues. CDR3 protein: CASSPIQGRETQYF. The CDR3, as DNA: TGTGCCAGCTCACCGATACAGGGGCGGGAGACCCAGTACTTC. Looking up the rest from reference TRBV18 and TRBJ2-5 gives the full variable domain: NAGVMQNPRHLVRRRGQEARLRCSPMKGHSHVYWYRQLPEEGLKFMVYLQKENIIDESGMPKERFSAEFPKEGPSILRIQQVVRGDSAAYFCASSPIQGRETQYFGPGTRLLVL.

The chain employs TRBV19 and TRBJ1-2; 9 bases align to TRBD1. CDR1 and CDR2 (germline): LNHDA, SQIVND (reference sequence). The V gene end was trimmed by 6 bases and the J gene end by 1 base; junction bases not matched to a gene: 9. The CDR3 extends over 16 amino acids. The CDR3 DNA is TGTGCCAGTAGCGGGACAGGGCGAACCTTTAACTATGGCTACACCTTC. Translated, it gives CASSGTGRTFNYGYTF.

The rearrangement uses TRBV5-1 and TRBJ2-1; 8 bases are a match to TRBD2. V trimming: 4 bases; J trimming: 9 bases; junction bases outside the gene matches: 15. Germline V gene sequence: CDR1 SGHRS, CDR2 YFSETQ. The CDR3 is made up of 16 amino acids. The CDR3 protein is CASSRSGVAGFGEQFF. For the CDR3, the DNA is TGCGCCAGCAGCCGCAGTGGGGTAGCGGGGTTCGGTGAGCAGTTCTTC.

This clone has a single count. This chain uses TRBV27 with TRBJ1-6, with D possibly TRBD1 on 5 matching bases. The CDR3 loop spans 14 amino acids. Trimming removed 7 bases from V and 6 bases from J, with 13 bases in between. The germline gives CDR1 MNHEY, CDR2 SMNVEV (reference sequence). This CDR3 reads CASTAGGSNSPLHF. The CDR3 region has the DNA TGTGCCAGCACTGCCGGGGGTTCTAATTCACCCCTCCACTTT.

The CDR3 reads CASSPQGDQETQYF. The CDR3 DNA reads TGTGCCAGCTCACCACAGGGAGATCAAGAGACCCAGTACTTC. The chain combines TRBV18 with TRBJ2-5; maybe TRBD2 (5 bases). V lost 1 base, J lost 2 bases, and 8 bases lay in between. This CDR3 region has 14 residues. Looked up from germline, CDR1 is KGHSH and CDR2 is LQKENI.

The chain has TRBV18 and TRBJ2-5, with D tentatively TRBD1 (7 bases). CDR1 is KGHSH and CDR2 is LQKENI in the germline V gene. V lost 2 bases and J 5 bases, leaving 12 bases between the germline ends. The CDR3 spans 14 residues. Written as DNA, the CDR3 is TGTGCCAGCTCACCAGGAGGGGGCAGGGAGACCCAGTACTTC. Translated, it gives CASSPGGGRETQYF.

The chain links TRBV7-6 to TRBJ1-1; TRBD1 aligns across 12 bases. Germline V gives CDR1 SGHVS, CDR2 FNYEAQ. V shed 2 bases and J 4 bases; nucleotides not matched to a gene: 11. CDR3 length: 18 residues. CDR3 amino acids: CASSLMGQGALGTTEAFF. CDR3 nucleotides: TGTGCCAGCAGCTTAATGGGACAGGGGGCTTTAGGGACCACTGAAGCTTTCTTT.

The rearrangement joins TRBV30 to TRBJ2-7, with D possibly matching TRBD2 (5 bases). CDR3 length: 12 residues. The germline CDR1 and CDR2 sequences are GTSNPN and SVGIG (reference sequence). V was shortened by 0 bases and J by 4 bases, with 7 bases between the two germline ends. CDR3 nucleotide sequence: TGTGCCTGGAGTGTACGGGGTTACGAGCAGTACTTC. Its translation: CAWSVRGYEQYF.

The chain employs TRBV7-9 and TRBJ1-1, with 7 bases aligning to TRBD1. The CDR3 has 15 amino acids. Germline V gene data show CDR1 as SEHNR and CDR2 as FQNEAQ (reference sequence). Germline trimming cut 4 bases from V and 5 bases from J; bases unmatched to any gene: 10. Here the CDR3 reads CASSSRGSLGTEAFF. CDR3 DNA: TGTGCCAGCAGCTCCAGGGGGTCTTTAGGGACTGAAGCTTTCTTT.

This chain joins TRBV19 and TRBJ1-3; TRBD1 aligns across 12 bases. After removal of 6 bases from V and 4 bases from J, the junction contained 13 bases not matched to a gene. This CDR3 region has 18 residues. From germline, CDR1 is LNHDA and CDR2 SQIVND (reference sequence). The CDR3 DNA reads TGTGCCAGTAGCTTTTCCGGGACAGGGGGCTCTCGAGGAAACACCATATATTTT. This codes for CASSFSGTGGSRGNTIYF.

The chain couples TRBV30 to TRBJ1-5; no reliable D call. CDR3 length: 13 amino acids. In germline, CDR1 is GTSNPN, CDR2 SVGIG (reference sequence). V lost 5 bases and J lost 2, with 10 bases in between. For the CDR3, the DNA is TGTGCCTGGTCCCTATCGGGCAATCAGCCCCAGCATTTT. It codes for CAWSLSGNQPQHF.

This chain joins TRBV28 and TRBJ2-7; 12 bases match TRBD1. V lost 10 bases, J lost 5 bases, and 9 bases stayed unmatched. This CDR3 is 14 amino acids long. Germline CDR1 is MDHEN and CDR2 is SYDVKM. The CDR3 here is CATWGQGAPDEQYF. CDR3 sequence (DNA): TGTGCCACCTGGGGACAGGGGGCCCCGGACGAGCAGTACTTC. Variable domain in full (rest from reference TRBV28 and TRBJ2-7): DVKVTQSSRYLVKRTGEKVFLECVQDMDHENMFWYRQDPGLGLRLIYFSYDVKMKEKGDIPEGYSVSREKKERFSLILESASTNQTSMYLCATWGQGAPDEQYFGPGTRLTVT.

The CDR3 DNA reads as TGTGCCAGCAGCTTAGCCATGGGGGGGAAGAGCACAGATACGCAGTATTTT. Its protein is CASSLAMGGKSTDTQYF. This sequence joins TRBV11-2 and TRBJ2-3; 7 nucleotides agree with TRBD2. This CDR3 comprises 17 residues. The trim removed 1 base at V and 0 bases at J, leaving 7 bases unmatched. CDR1 is SGHAT, CDR2 FQNNGV, per germline.

The CDR3 DNA sequence: TGTGCCAGCAGCTTAGGGTTCGGCGGACTTTCGTATCCGGGTGGCTACACCTTC. Encoded protein: CASSLGFGGLSYPGGYTF. The V call is TRBV7-9, the J call TRBJ1-2; D not resolved. The CDR3 loop spans 18 amino acids. Trimming left V 1 base short and J 7 bases short, with 25 bases between. Germline CDR1 SEHNR, CDR2 FQNEAQ (reference sequence).

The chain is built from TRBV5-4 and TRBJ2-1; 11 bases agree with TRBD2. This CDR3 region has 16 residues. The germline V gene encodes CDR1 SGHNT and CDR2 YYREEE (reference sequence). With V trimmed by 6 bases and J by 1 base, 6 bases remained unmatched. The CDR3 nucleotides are TGTGCCAGCACCCCTGGGACTAGCGGATCCTACAATGAGCAGTTCTTC. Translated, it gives CASTPGTSGSYNEQFF. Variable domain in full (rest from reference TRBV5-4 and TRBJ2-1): ETGVTQSPTHLIKTRGQQVTLRCSSQSGHNTVSWYQQALGQGPQFIFQYYREEENGRGNFPPRFSGLQFPNYSSELNVNALELDDSALYLCASTPGTSGSYNEQFFGPGTRLTVL.

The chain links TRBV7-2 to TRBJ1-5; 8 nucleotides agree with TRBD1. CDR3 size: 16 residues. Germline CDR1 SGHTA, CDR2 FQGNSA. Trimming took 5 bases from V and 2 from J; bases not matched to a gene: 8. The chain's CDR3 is CASSPRTGFGNQPQHF. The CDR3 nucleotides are TGTGCCAGCAGCCCCCGGACAGGGTTTGGCAATCAGCCCCAGCATTTT. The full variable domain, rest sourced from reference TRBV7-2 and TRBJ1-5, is GAGVSQSPSNKVTEKGKDVELRCDPISGHTALYWYRQSLGQGLEFLIYFQGNSAPDKSGLPSDRFSAERTGGSVSTLTIQRTQQEDSAVYLCASSPRTGFGNQPQHFGDGTRLSIL.

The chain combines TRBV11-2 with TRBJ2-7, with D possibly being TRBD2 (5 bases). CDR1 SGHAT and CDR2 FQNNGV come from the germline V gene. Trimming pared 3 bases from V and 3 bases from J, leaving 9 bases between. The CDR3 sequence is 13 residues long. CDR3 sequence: CASSLGAGYEQYF. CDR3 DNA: TGTGCCAGCAGCTTGGGTGCGGGCTACGAGCAGTACTTC.

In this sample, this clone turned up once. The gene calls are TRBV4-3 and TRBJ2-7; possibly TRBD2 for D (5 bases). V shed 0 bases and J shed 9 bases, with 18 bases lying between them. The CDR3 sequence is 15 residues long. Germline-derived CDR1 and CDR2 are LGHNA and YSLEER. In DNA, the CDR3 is TGCGCCAGCAGCCAAGAAGGCGACCTAGCCAGCTTGCAGTACTTC. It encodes CASSQEGDLASLQYF.

CDR3 sequence: CASSPTPVLAEGTQYF. Written as DNA, the CDR3 is TGTGCCAGCAGCCCCACCCCGGTTCTAGCGGAGGGGACCCAGTACTTC. J is TRBJ2-5 and V is TRBV9; TRBD2 agrees at 7 bases. Germline V gives CDR1 SGDLS, CDR2 YYNGEE. This CDR3 region has 16 residues. Trimming removed 4 bases from V and 7 bases from J; junction bases left unmatched: 16.

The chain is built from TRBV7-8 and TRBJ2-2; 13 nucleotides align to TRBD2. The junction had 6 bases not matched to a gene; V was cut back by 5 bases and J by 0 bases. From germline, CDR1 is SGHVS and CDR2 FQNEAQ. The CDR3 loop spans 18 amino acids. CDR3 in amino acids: CASSIGLAGAANTGELFF. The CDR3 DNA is TGTGCCAGCAGCATTGGACTAGCGGGGGCCGCGAACACCGGGGAGCTGTTTTTT. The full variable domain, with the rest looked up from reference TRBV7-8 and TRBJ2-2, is GAGVSQSPRYKVAKRGQDVALRCDPISGHVSLFWYQQALGQGPEFLTYFQNEAQLDKSGLPSDRFFAERPEGSVSTLKIQRTQQEDSAVYLCASSIGLAGAANTGELFFGEGSRLTVL.

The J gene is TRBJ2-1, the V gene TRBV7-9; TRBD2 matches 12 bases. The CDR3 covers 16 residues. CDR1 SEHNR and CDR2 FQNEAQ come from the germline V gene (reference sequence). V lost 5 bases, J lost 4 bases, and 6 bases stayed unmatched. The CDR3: CASSAPSGREYNEQFF. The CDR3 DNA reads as TGTGCCAGCAGCGCACCTAGCGGGAGGGAATACAATGAGCAGTTCTTC.

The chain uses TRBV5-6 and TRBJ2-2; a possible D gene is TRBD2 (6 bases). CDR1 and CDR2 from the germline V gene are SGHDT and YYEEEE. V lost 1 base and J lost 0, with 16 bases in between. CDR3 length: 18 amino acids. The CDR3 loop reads CASSLRWSGEANTGELFF. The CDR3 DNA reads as TGTGCCAGCAGCTTGCGGTGGTCGGGGGAGGCGAACACCGGGGAGCTGTTTTTT. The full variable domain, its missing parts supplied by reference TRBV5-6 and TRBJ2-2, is DAGVTQSPTHLIKTRGQQVTLRCSPKSGHDTVSWYQQALGQGPQFIFQYYEEEERQRGNFPDRFSGHQFPNYSSELNVNALLLGDSALYLCASSLRWSGEANTGELFFGEGSRLTVL.

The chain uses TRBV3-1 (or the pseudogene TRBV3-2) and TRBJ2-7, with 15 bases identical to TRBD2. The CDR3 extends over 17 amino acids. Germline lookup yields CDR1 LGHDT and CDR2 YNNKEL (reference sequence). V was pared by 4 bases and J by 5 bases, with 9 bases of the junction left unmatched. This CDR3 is CASSPWTSGGAFHEQYF. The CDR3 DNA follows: TGTGCCAGCAGCCCCTGGACTAGCGGGGGGGCGTTTCACGAGCAGTACTTC.

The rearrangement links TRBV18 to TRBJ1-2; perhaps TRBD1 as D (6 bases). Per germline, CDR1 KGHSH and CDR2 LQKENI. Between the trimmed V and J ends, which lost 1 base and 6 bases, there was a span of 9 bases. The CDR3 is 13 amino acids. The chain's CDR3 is CASSPQTGDGYTF. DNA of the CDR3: TGTGCCAGCTCACCACAGACAGGCGATGGCTACACCTTC.

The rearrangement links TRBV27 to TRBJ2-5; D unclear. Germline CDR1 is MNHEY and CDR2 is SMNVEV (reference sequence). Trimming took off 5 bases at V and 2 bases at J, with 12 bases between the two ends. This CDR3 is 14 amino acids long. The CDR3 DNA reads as TGTGCCAGCAGTACACGACATAAACAAGAGACCCAGTACTTC. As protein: CASSTRHKQETQYF.

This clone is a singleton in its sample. For the CDR3, the DNA is TGTGCCTGGAGTGTAATGGAGGATCAGCCCCAGCATTTT. Amino acids: CAWSVMEDQPQHF. The gene calls are TRBV30 and TRBJ1-5, with D hard to call. Trimming cost V 0 bases and J 5 bases, with 8 bases left between them. Germline V CDR1 and CDR2: GTSNPN, SVGIG (reference sequence). This CDR3 comprises 13 residues.

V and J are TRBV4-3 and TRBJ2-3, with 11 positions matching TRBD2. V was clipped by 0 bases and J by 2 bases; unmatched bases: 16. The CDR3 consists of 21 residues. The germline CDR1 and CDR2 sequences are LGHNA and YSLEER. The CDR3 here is CASSQDDSPSPSGGPTDTQYF. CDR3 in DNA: TGCGCCAGCAGCCAAGATGACTCTCCTTCGCCTAGCGGGGGGCCCACAGATACGCAGTATTTT.

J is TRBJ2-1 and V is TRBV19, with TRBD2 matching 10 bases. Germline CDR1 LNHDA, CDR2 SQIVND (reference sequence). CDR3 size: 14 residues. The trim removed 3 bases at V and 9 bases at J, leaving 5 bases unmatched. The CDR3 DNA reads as TGTGCCAGTAGTATTCTAGCGGGAGCGGGTGAGCAGTTCTTC. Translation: CASSILAGAGEQFF.

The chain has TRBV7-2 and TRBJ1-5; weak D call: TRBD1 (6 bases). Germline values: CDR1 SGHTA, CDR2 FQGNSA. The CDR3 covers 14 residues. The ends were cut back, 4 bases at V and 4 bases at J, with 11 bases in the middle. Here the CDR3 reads CASSSTGPNQPQHF. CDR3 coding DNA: TGTGCCAGCAGCTCGACAGGACCTAATCAGCCCCAGCATTTT. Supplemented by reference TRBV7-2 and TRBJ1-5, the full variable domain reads GAGVSQSPSNKVTEKGKDVELRCDPISGHTALYWYRQSLGQGLEFLIYFQGNSAPDKSGLPSDRFSAERTGGSVSTLTIQRTQQEDSAVYLCASSSTGPNQPQHFGDGTRLSIL.